This entry concerns a single T cell receptor (beta chain). The specificity of this receptor is unknown. Base qualities are not provided; no much larger clone lies one nucleotide away. The data stem from a study of cytomegalovirus exposure and HLA in healthy donors (dated 2017 in TCRdb). As for the study more broadly: According to an earlier analysis of a few hundred of the donors, about 170 million T cells yielded 95 million to 140 million unique TCR beta sequences and approximately 300 Gb of sequence data. An early release covering about 600 HLA-typed donors comprised around 300 gigabases of sequencing data and around 80 million unique TCR sequences. Of the approximately 400 genotyped donors, approximately 83% fell in the genetic ancestry cluster associated with self-reported Caucasian donors. The study aimed to test whether signatures of past pathogen exposure could be identified by cataloging public T cell receptors. Using immunosequencing, the study profiled T cell repertoires from roughly 650 subjects and related those repertoires to cytomegalovirus serostatus. Along with the approximately 650-subject first cohort, a separate validation cohort of more than 90 different subjects was used. To predict cytomegalovirus infection status, the study combined high-throughput TCR immunosequencing, statistical association of individual TCRs with disease status, and machine learning. In a later analysis, previously published TCR beta repertoires from hundreds of donors were re-analyzed and high-resolution HLA genotyping was added so that TCR occurrence patterns could be studied. The later analysis used no new phenotypic data to find candidate immune exposures, relying instead on TCR beta sequences and their occurrence across donors. To decide whether each TCR beta V gene segment behaved as functional or pseudogenic, an earlier analysis of approximately 620 of the donors relied on high-throughput TCR beta sequencing. Donor age, sex, ethnicity and CMV serostatus were collected together with the repertoire data. Genome-wide SNP genotypes for about 65% of the roughly 670 donors were used in a later genetic analysis, which treated that subset as a discovery cohort. All discovery cohort repertoires had been generated on a single sequencing platform. HLA typing covered class I and class II loci at four-digit resolution. The number of donors typed differed by locus, with 629-630 for A, B, C, DRB1 and DQB1, roughly 550 for DQA1, 600 to 610 for DPA1, and some 470 for DPB1. A few DR-DQ haplotypes were treated as single units for association and clustering because of strong linkage in the cohort. Across approximately 420 genotyped donors of the cohort, an average of about 240,000 unique TCR beta nucleotide sequences per donor were sequenced, and approximately 19% of those sequences were non-productive.

Library preparation employed the immunoSEQ multiplex PCR assay. For the multiplex PCR, a mixture combining 60 forward primers for TCR Vbeta segments and 13 reverse primers for TCR Jbeta segments was used. The CDR3 region of rearranged TCR beta genes was amplified from genomic DNA with a multiplex PCR assay. The amplified TCR beta libraries were sequenced on the Illumina HiSeq System as 87-base-pair reads. Per the authors' processing: A later analysis tallied tens of millions of unique TCR beta chains across the approximately 670 repertoires, and 10 million to 11 million of those chains were shared by two or more donors. To remove PCR and sequencing errors, raw reads were error-corrected and collapsed into unique sequences using a nearest-neighbor algorithm that merged closely related sequences. Alignment of CDR3 sequences to IMGT reference sequences was used to assign V, D and J gene segments. For a sequence to be retained, a match of at least six nucleotides was required to both a V gene segment and a J gene segment. Rearrangements were called productive when the CDR3 lacked stop codons and stayed in frame with V and J; all others were non-productive. CDR3 was defined by IMGT convention, running from the second conserved V-encoded cysteine to the conserved J-encoded phenylalanine. The earlier analysis of 587 of the donors excluded any sequence lacking an unambiguous match to a single V gene segment. In an earlier analysis of approximately 500 of the donors, a V segment was called functional when productive rearrangements were above 56.7%, and segregating when the standard deviation between donors exceeded 5%. A statistical classification framework was built for diagnosing cytomegalovirus status from the catalog of TCR beta chain sequences. A later analysis assigned V and J genes by comparing TCR nucleotide sequences with IMGT/GENE-DB human TR gene sequences. A later analysis assigned CDR3 sequences and most-parsimonious VDJ recombination scenarios with the TCRdist pipeline. In a later analysis, every TCR beta chain was defined by the combination of its CDR3 amino acid sequence and its V-gene family, and reads without a unique V-gene family were dropped. In a later analysis, 450 to 600 highly shared, low-generation-probability nucleotide sequences were removed to address suspected cross-contamination and a sequencing artifact. For each public chain, a later analysis derived a clonal expansion index from normalized ranks of inferred template counts within each repertoire. In a later analysis, generation probabilities were computed with a VDJ recombination model fitted to out-of-frame rearrangements, and the resulting probabilities were checked against IGoR. A later analysis scored TCR-TCR, TCR-HLA and TCR-CMV co-occurrence with hypergeometric tests, applying a repertoire-size bias correction to TCR pairs. A later analysis estimated false discovery rates by permuting HLA or CMV assignments 20 times. In a later analysis, co-occurring TCRs were grouped using DBSCAN, with TCRdist sequence similarity added in when clustering inside HLA-allele-positive subsets. Repertoires with fewer than 30,000 or more than 120,000 public chains were left out of co-occurrence clustering, as were a handful of repertoires with anomalous nucleotide sharing. Sourced from immuneACCESS, this table was stored by TCRdb with only in-frame sequences that have V and J called. A share of the clones is absent; for the studies checked, an unresolved V gene accounts for under half, and the remainder has no known explanation. V, J and clone size were drawn from that table, and D and trimming were deduced from the DNA. The sample includes about 130,000 clones, with more than 65% observed a single time. About 2.5% of the sample is held by the ten biggest clonotypes.

The full study reports these points: According to a later analysis, most CMV-associated TCR beta chains appeared to be HLA-restricted, and the HLA associations seemed to be driven largely by CMV exposure. The study gave a list of under 200 TCR beta chains associated with cytomegalovirus. Some IMGT-functional V segments, including TRBV6-2 and TRBV6-3, could not be distinguished by the 87-base-pair reads and were therefore excluded. In a later analysis, HLA-associated TCR beta chains were found to be more clonally expanded and to have lower generation probabilities than equally common non-associated chains. A further reported finding was that TCR beta sequences accurately predicted the HLA-A and HLA-B alleles for most subjects in the first cohort. According to a later analysis, TCR association rates differed among HLA loci, with DRB1 alleles showing the most associated TCRs and HLA-C alleles showing the fewest. When HLA alleles, especially DR and DQ, strongly co-occurred, attributing TCR associations to individual alleles was difficult. Across donors, most TCR sequences were observed very rarely, whereas some public TCRs were present in many individuals. The cohort was sequenced for TCR beta chains only, and without alpha or paired-chain data the features that could be detected were limited. Sequencing depth was assumed to be roughly uniform across donors in the presence/absence analyses, though that assumption may not hold. According to a later genetic analysis, donors in an Asian-associated ancestry cluster had fewer N-insertions in productive TCRs than the approximately 700-donor mean. Because counts were too low, 15 or so rarely observed V segments, including chromosome 9 orphons, were excluded from the earlier analysis of about 500 of the donors. A later analysis associated 15,000 to 20,000 TCR beta sequences with specific HLA alleles at a false discovery rate of 0.05. A group of highly shared sequence variants was considered likely to be a technical artifact of the sequencing pipeline. CMV serostatus was the only immune exposure information available for the cohort. In an earlier analysis of 587 of the donors, most TCR beta V segments appeared in productive rearrangements about 87% or about 30% of the time, broadly matching IMGT annotations. A few of the identified cytomegalovirus-associated TCR beta chains were confirmed in vitro to be specific for cytomegalovirus antigens. V-gene and J-gene trimming of TCR beta chains was associated with a missense DCLRE1C variant in a later genetic analysis, and the association was replicated in an independent cohort. Because HLA typing was missing for some donors at each locus, association tests included only the typed subset. Linkage disequilibrium might explain the correlated functional status among segregating V segments, but an unknown experimental factor could not be excluded. In both the original and validation cohorts, the classifier was reported to diagnose cytomegalovirus status with high specificity and sensitivity. The authors suggested that the approach could potentially be extended to other disease states and immunological phenotypes. In a later analysis, several top co-occurrence clusters were reported to appear linked to parvovirus B19, influenza, CMV and Epstein-Barr virus.

V loses 6 bases, J loses 4 bases, and the germline ends lie 12 bases apart. From the cysteine up to the phenylalanine, the CDR3 has a length of 13 residues. Only the CDR3 DNA is retained, 39 bases long and in frame from the first base. CDR1 is given as SGHAT and CDR2 as FQNNGV, both from the germline V gene. The cohort comprised some 700 healthy bone marrow donors. At the time of sampling, all cohort members were nominally healthy, though unrecorded immune exposures were likely present. The donor tested CMV seronegative, placing the donor among the 350 or so seronegative members of the cohort. A peripheral blood sample was provided by each donor, and peripheral blood mononuclear cells were used for TCR beta sequencing. Genomic DNA was extracted from the blood cell samples with the Qiagen DNeasy Blood Extraction Kit.

The sequenced sample consisted of PBMCs. This sequence originates from a man aged 45-65 years in good health and CMV-seronegative. The rearrangement joined TRBV11-2 to TRBJ1-2; the D region possibly corresponds to TRBD1 (6 bases align). At the DNA level, the sequence is TGTGCCAGCAGTCAAGGCAGGGGCTATGGCTACACCTTC. It translates to CASSQGRGYGYTF.